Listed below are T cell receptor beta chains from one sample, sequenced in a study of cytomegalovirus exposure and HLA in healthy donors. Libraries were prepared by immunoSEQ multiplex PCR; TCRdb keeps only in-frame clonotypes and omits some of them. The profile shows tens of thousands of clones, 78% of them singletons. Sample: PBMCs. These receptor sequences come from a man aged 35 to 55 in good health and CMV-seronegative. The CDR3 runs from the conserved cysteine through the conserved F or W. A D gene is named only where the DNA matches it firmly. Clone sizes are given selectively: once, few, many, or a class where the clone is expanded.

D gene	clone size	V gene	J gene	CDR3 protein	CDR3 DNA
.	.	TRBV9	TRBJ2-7	CASSVRTGHRSQQYF	TGTGCCAGCAGCGTTAGAACAGGGCATCGGAGCCAGCAGTACTTC
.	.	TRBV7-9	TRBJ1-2	CASSLINRQKNYGYTF	TGTGCCAGCAGCCTCATCAACCGACAGAAGAACTATGGCTACACCTTC
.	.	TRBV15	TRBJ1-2	CATSQARLQEGVLGYTF	TGTGCCACCAGCCAAGCAAGGTTACAGGAAGGAGTTTTGGGCTACACCTTC
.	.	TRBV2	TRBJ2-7	CASSEMDTYYEQYF	TGTGCCAGCAGTGAAATGGACACGTACTACGAGCAGTACTTC
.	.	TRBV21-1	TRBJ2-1	CASNLLRAKRTYRQWGDEQFF	TGTGCCAGCAACCTCCTAAGGGCAAAGAGAACGTATCGGCAGTGGGGCGATGAGCAGTTCTTC
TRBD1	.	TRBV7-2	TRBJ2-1	CASSQVGTGAANEQFF	TGTGCCAGCAGCCAAGTTGGGACAGGGGCCGCCAATGAGCAGTTCTTC
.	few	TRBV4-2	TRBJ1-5	CASSQSELSINQPQHF	TGTGCCAGCAGCCAATCGGAGCTGTCAATCAATCAGCCCCAGCATTTT
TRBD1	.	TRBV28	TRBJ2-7	CASSFPGQGAFRQYF	TGTGCCAGCAGCTTCCCGGGACAGGGGGCGTTTCGGCAGTACTTC
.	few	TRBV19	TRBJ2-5	CASSQLRQNQETQYF	TGTGCCAGTAGCCAATTGAGGCAGAACCAAGAGACCCAGTACTTC
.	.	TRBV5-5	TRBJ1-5	CASSAGEGSNQPQHF	TGTGCCAGCAGCGCCGGGGAGGGAAGCAATCAGCCCCAGCATTTT
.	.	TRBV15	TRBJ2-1	CATSRDGQAEKQFF	TGTGCCACCAGCAGAGATGGTCAAGCGGAGAAGCAGTTCTTC
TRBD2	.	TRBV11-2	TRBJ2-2	CASSLDLASGRNGELFF	TGTGCCAGCAGCTTAGACTTAGCTAGCGGGAGGAACGGGGAGCTGTTTTTT
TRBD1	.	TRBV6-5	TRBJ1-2	CASSSTGFYGYTF	TGTGCCAGCAGTTCGACAGGGTTCTATGGCTACACCTTC
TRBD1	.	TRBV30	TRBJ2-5	CAWSKGQGRETQYF	TGTGCCTGGAGTAAGGGACAGGGGAGAGAGACCCAGTACTTC
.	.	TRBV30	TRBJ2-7	CAWSVLSGHEQYF	TGTGCCTGGAGTGTACTTTCGGGTCACGAGCAGTACTTC
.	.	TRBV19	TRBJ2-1	CASMGRWYNEQFF	TGTGCCAGTATGGGGAGGTGGTACAATGAGCAGTTCTTC
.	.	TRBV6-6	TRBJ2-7	CASFLDREGVEQYF	TGTGCCAGCTTCCTGGACAGGGAGGGTGTCGAGCAGTACTTC
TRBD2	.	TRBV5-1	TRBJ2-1	CASSVSGAPYNEQFF	TGCGCCAGCAGCGTTAGCGGGGCCCCTTACAATGAGCAGTTCTTC
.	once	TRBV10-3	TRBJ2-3	CAISISGSTDTQYF	TGTGCCATCAGTATCAGCGGGAGCACAGATACGCAGTATTTT
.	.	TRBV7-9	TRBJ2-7	CASSFSGLHEQYF	TGTGCCAGCAGCTTCTCAGGGTTACACGAGCAGTACTTC
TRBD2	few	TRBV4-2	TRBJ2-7	CASSQGGGTSLSYEQYF	TGTGCCAGCAGCCAAGGGGGTGGGACTAGCCTATCCTACGAGCAGTACTTC
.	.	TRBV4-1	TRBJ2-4	CASSPKDSRLAKNIQYF	TGCGCCAGCAGCCCCAAAGATAGCAGATTAGCCAAAAACATTCAGTACTTC